This T cell receptor beta chain came from a study of cytomegalovirus exposure and HLA in healthy donors. CDR3 length: 13 amino acids. V lost 4 bases and J lost 4, with 8 bases in between. Per germline, CDR1 SEHNR and CDR2 FQNEAQ (reference sequence). Study-wide results and limits: One later analysis reportedly identified an Asian-associated ancestry cluster that showed fewer N-insertions than the approximately 700-donor mean. At a 0.05 false discovery rate, a later analysis found over 15,000 TCR beta sequences to be associated with HLA alleles.

Researchers ran the PCR with 60 Vbeta and 13 Jbeta primers. Original analysis: The count from a later analysis was 79 million or so unique TCR beta chains, 9.5 million to 11 million of them shared. The data were produced by immunoSEQ multiplex PCR, yet TCRdb's version contains in-frame clones alone and is incomplete. V and J calls and clone size are given by that table; D and trimming were obtained from the DNA. Of about 200,000 clones in the sample, around three quarters were seen once. The table lists this clone with a few counts. The antigen remains unidentified. J is TRBJ1-5 and V is TRBV7-9; D uncertain. The sequenced sample consisted of PBMCs. The TCR sequence derives from a young man in good health and CMV-seronegative. The CDR3 bases are TGTGCCAGCAGCTCAAGGACTAATCAGCCCCAGCATTTT. Translating it yields CASSSRTNQPQHF.